Described below is a single T cell receptor (beta chain) sequence and its context. Its specificity is not known. The junction differs from germline at one of its ends, possibly a read error. The use of a sample-barcoded 5' primer and a J-beta primer mix characterized a second PCR of 7 to 11 cycles. Each cDNA was tagged by a template-switch adaptor containing 12 random nucleotides. Each single sample gave us at least 2.5 million CDR3-containing paired-end reads. TCRdb fed the 5' RACE reads into MiXCR, producing one record per CDR3 protein. The sample carries about 680,000 distinct CDR3 sequences, approximately 49% recorded once. This entry belongs to a study of blood T cells in healthy people across ages. Notes on the study in general: Diversity of TCR beta per million T cells declined in a roughly linear way with age.

This CDR3 is 15 amino acids long. The germline V gene has CDR1 LGHNA and CDR2 YSLEER. The source material was blood. The J gene is TRBJ1-2, the V gene TRBV4-3; weak D call: TRBD1 (5 bases). This receptor was taken from a woman aged 55-70 years in good health. CDR3 bases: TGCACCAGCAGCCAAGACGAGGGGAAGGGGTATGGCTACACCTTC. As protein: CTSSQDEGKGYGYTF.